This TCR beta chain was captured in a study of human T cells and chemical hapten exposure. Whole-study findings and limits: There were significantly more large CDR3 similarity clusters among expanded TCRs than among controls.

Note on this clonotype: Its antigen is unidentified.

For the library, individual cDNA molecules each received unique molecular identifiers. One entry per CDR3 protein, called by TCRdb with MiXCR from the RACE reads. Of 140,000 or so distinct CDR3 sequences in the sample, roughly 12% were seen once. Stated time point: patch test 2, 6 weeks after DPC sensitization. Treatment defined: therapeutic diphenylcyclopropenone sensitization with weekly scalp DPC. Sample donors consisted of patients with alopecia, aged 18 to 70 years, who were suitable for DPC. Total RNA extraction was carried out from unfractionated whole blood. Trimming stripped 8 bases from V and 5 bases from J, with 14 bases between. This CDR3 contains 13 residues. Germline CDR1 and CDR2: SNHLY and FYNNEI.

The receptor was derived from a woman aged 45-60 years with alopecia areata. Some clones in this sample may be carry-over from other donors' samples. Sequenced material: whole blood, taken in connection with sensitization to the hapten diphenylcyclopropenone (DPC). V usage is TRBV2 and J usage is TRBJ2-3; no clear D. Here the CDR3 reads CASRMGWGDTQYF. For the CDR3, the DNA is TGTGCCAGCCGGATGGGGTGGGGAGATACGCAGTATTTT.